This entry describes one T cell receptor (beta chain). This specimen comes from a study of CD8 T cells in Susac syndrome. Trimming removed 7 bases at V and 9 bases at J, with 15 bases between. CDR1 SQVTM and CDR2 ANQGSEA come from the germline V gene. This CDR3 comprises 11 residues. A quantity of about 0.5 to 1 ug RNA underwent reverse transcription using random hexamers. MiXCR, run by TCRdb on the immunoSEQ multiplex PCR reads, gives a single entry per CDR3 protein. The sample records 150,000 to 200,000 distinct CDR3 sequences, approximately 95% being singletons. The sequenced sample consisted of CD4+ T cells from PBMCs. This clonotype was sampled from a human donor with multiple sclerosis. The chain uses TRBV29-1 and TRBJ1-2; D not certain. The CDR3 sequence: CSGTGSWSYTF. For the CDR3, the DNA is TGCAGCGGGACGGGAAGCTGGAGCTACACCTTC.